The sequence of this TCR beta chain was determined in a study of spatial heterogeneity in lung cancer. TCRdb reprocessed the 5' RACE reads via MiXCR and lists one record per CDR3 protein. The data contain tens of thousands of distinct CDR3 sequences, 3.5% to 5.5% of them singletons. This clonotype was observed many times. Noted time point: sample taken at primary tumor resection. Unsorted whole RNA of tumor, nontumor lung or frozen PBMC was sequenced. This CDR3 spans 12 amino acids. Trimming took off 4 bases at V and 5 bases at J, with 9 bases between the two ends. Germline CDR1 GTSNPN, CDR2 SVGIG (reference sequence).

The rearrangement joins TRBV30 to TRBJ2-1, with D hard to call. The source of this sequence is a male donor with early-stage non-small cell lung cancer. Sequences were derived from PBMCs, sampled at surgery. The CDR3 sequence is CAWIAADNEQFF. CDR3 nucleotide sequence: TGTGCCTGGATAGCAGCCGACAATGAGCAGTTCTTC.